This T cell receptor beta chain was observed in a study of blood T cell repertoires in COVID-19. Study-level background: Some COVID-19 samples were acute and others convalescent; all came from the United States, Italy and Spain. T cells, B-cell-depleted T cells, or PBMCs supplied cDNA or gDNA.

Produced via immunoSEQ multiplex PCR; TCRdb's table is partial and in-frame only. There are about 180,000 clones in the sample; roughly 87% occur only once, and 1% to 1.5% lies in the top ten. The CDR3 totals 20 residues. Germline V gene data show CDR1 as MGHRA and CDR2 as YSYEKL. Trimming cost V 4 bases and J 0 bases; bases outside gene matches: 17. Sequenced input: PBMCs or T cells enriched from blood (not recorded which). This clonotype originated in a human donor with acute COVID-19. The donor label of this sample is uncertain. The V call is TRBV4-1, the J call TRBJ2-1; 8 nucleotides match TRBD2. CDR3 coding DNA: TGCGCCAGCAGCCCCCTAGGCGCCCAGGAGCGGGGGTCCTCCTACAATGAGCAGTTCTTC. As protein: CASSPLGAQERGSSYNEQFF.